The text below deals with one TCR beta chain. Its target is unknown. Trimming took off 6 bases at V and 6 bases at J, with 5 bases between the two ends. Germline V gene lookup returns CDR1 MDHEN and CDR2 SYDVKM. The CDR3 spans 10 residues. It was with a sample-barcoded 5' primer and a J-beta primer mix that a second PCR of roughly 7 to 11 cycles was run. Each TCR beta cDNA got a 12-nucleotide random molecular identifier. TCRdb independently ran MiXCR on the 5' RACE reads; one entry per CDR3 protein. The table includes almost 1 million distinct CDR3 sequences, just over 50% detected once. The sample belongs to a study of blood T cells in healthy people across ages. They isolated at least 6 million PBMCs from each sample. Study-level findings and limits: Donor CMV infection status was unknown, possibly confounding age-related changes in expanded clonotypes.

Sample: blood. J is TRBJ1-2 and V is TRBV28; D unclear. The origin of this receptor is a woman aged 55-69 years in good health. The CDR3 DNA reads as TGTGCCAGCAGCCAGAATGGCTACACCTTC. As protein: CASSQNGYTF.